The clone carrying this T cell receptor beta chain was detected a few times. Its target is unknown. The entry originates in a study of cytomegalovirus exposure and HLA in healthy donors. Study-level results: Prior analysis indicated that the majority of TCR beta V segments exhibited productivity approximately 87% or approximately 30% of the time. The Asian-associated ancestry cluster reportedly had fewer N-insertions than the 666-donor mean in a later analysis.

PCR employed 60 Vbeta and 13 Jbeta primers. Only in-frame clones appear in the TCRdb table, and some are missing; sequencing was by immunoSEQ multiplex PCR. The table includes around 99,000 clones, 60% to 85% detected once. Germline trimming cut 6 bases from V and 2 bases from J; bases unmatched to any gene: 2. The CDR3 covers 14 residues. Germline V gene sequence: CDR1 SGHTA, CDR2 FQGNSA. The chain uses TRBV7-2 and TRBJ2-7; 12 bases are a match to TRBD2. The source material was PBMCs. The origin of this receptor is a man aged 45-60 years in good health and CMV-seropositive. CDR3 sequence (DNA): TGTGCCAGCAGGGCTAGCGGGGGGGCCTACGAGCAGTACTTC. This translates into CASRASGGAYEQYF. The full variable domain, with the rest looked up from reference TRBV7-2 and TRBJ2-7, is GAGVSQSPSNKVTEKGKDVELRCDPISGHTALYWYRQSLGQGLEFLIYFQGNSAPDKSGLPSDRFSAERTGGSVSTLTIQRTQQEDSAVYLCASRASGGAYEQYFGPGTRLTVT.